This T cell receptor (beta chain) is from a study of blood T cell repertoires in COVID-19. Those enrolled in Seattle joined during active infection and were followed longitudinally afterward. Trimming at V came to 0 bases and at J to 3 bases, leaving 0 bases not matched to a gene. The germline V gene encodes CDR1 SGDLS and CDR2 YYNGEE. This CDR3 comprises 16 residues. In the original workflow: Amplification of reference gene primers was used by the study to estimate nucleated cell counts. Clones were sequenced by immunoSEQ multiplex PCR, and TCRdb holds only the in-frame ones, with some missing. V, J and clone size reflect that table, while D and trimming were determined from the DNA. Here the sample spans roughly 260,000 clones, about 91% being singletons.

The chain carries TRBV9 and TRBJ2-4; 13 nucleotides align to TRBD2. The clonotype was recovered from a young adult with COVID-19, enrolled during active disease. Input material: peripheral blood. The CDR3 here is CASSVGLAGGKNIQYF. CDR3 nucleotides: TGTGCCAGCAGCGTAGGACTAGCGGGAGGCAAAAACATTCAGTACTTC.